Listed below are T cell receptor beta chains from one sample, sequenced in a study of T cell repertoires in cytomegalovirus infection. Each CDR3 protein is one row after TCRdb ran MiXCR on the reads. The table has under 200,000 distinct CDR3 sequences, roughly 9% seen once; the top ten hold approximately 4.2%. The sample taken for sequencing was PBMCs. These receptors were collected from a human donor in good health (CMV status not recorded). Some clones in this sample may be carry-over from other donors' samples. Both conserved end residues are part of each CDR3. The D gene is left open where the match is weak. Rows give clone size only sometimes, using once, few, many, or a class for an expanded clone.

. | 15 | TRBJ2-3 | TRBV20-1 | . | CSARTAQPRTDTQYF | TGCAGTGCTAGAACCGCGCAGCCCCGCACAGATACGCAGTATTTT
. | 13 | TRBJ1-6 | TRBV12-3/TRBV12-4 | . | CASSFRVESPLHF | TGTGCCAGCAGTTTTAGGGTTGAATCACCCCTCCACTTT
TRBD2 | 18 | TRBJ2-3 | TRBV7-2 | many | CASSLYRRAGREGDTQYF | TGTGCCAGCAGCTTATACCGGCGTGCCGGGAGGGAAGGAGATACGCAGTATTTT
TRBD1 | 15 | TRBJ2-7 | TRBV7-9 | few | CASSLGTGYQYEQYF | TGTGCCAGCAGCCTCGGGACAGGATACCAGTACGAGCAGTACTTC
TRBD2 | 15 | TRBJ2-7 | TRBV7-6 | few | CASSLAGTSGDEQYF | TGTGCCAGCAGCTTAGCCGGGACTAGCGGCGACGAGCAGTACTTC
. | 13 | TRBJ2-6 | TRBV7-2 | many | CASSPGGANVLTF | TGTGCCAGCAGCCCCGGTGGGGCCAACGTCCTGACTTTC
. | 16 | TRBJ2-7 | TRBV7-2 | many | CASSLGRGVQSYEQYF | TGTGCCAGCAGCTTAGGGAGGGGAGTCCAGTCCTACGAGCAGTACTTC
TRBD2 | 13 | TRBJ2-5 | TRBV14 | . | CASSLAGSGTQYF | TGTGCCAGCAGCCTAGCGGGGTCGGGGACCCAGTACTTC
. | 13 | TRBJ2-7 | TRBV7-8 | many | CASSSLLLGEQYF | TGTGCCAGCAGCTCCCTCCTCCTGGGGGAGCAGTACTTC
TRBD2 | 15 | TRBJ2-3 | TRBV6-2/TRBV6-3 | many | CASSPSGKVADTQYF | TGTGCCAGCAGTCCTAGCGGGAAGGTTGCAGATACGCAGTATTTT
. | 14 | TRBJ2-3 | TRBV2 | few | CASRQYPSTDTQYF | TGTGCCAGCAGACAGTATCCTAGCACAGATACGCAGTATTTT
TRBD1 | 11 | TRBJ2-7 | TRBV20-1 | few | CSANQQGILHF | TGCAGTGCCAACCAACAGGGGATCTTACACTTC
TRBD1 | 15 | TRBJ2-3 | TRBV12-3/TRBV12-4 | few | CASGPWDRRTDTQYF | TGTGCCAGCGGGCCATGGGACAGACGCACAGATACGCAGTATTTT
. | 13 | TRBJ2-5 | TRBV7-3 | many | CASSSRPQETQYF | TGTGCCAGCAGCTCGAGACCGCAAGAGACCCAGTACTTC
TRBD1 | 15 | TRBJ1-4 | TRBV11-2 | many | CASSLEDRIYEKLFF | TGTGCCAGCAGCTTAGAGGACAGGATCTATGAAAAACTGTTTTTT
. | 17 | TRBJ2-3 | TRBV6-2/TRBV6-3 | many | CASSYSRSGTSTDTQYF | TGTGCCAGCAGTTACTCGAGATCCGGGACTAGCACAGATACGCAGTATTTT
TRBD2 | 16 | TRBJ2-3 | TRBV20-1 | few | CSAIPIRRENTDTQYF | TGCAGTGCGATCCCCATTCGGCGGGAGAACACAGATACGCAGTATTTT
. | 19 | TRBJ1-1 | TRBV7-2 | many | CASSLGFGYGGRGDTEAFF | TGTGCCAGCAGCTTAGGTTTTGGTTACGGGGGGCGTGGGGACACTGAAGCTTTCTTT
. | 15 | TRBJ2-7 | TRBV5-5 | . | CASSLEGHGTYEQYF | TGTGCCAGCAGCTTGGAGGGACATGGCACCTACGAGCAGTACTTC
. | 12 | TRBJ2-1 | TRBV3-1 | many | CASSQVGNEQFF | TGTGCCAGCAGCCAAGTCGGCAATGAGCAGTTCTTC
. | 16 | TRBJ1-1 | TRBV11-2 | . | CASSLDLWTVNTEAFF | TGTGCCAGCAGCTTAGATCTTTGGACAGTGAACACTGAAGCTTTCTTT
TRBD2 | 17 | TRBJ2-1 | TRBV28 | many | CASSLRLAGGIDNEQFF | TGTGCCAGCAGTCTTCGACTAGCGGGAGGGATAGACAATGAGCAGTTCTTC
TRBD1 | 15 | TRBJ2-1 | TRBV4-1 | many | CASSQSGTAYNEQFF | TGCGCCAGCAGCCAAAGTGGGACAGCCTACAATGAGCAGTTCTTC
TRBD1 | 14 | TRBJ2-7 | TRBV20-1 | many | CSAKAGTGTYEQYF | TGCAGTGCAAAAGCCGGGACAGGGACCTACGAGCAGTACTTC
TRBD2 | 18 | TRBJ2-1 | TRBV20-1 | . | CSARDPSGSGFSYNEQSF | TGCAGTGCTAGAGATCCTAGCGGGAGTGGGTTTTCCTACAATGAGCAGTCCTTC
. | 12 | TRBJ1-5 | TRBV28 | many | CASSVSSGPQHF | TGTGCCAGCAGTGTATCATCGGGACCCCAGCATTTT